These T cell receptor beta chains were read from a single sample in a study of OX40 agonist ivuxolimab in advanced cancers. Method: immunoSEQ multiplex PCR; TCRdb's copy keeps in-frame clones and lacks some. Among 45,000 to 55,000 clones listed, about 81% were seen once. The sample was CD4+ or CD8+ T cells sorted from blood, taken in a trial of the OX40 agonist ivuxolimab. The origin of the receptors is an adult with an advanced solid tumor such as melanoma, head and neck, liver or kidney cancer. Both conserved end residues are part of each CDR3. D genes are given only for firm matches. Clone size is shown for a subset of rows, as once, few, many or a class of expanded clone.

v_gene,j_gene,abundance,d_gene,CDR3nt,CDR3aa
TRBV7-2,TRBJ1-2,.,.,TGTGCCAGCAGCTTATGGGGGTTCGGCTACACCTTC,CASSLWGFGYTF
TRBV5-8,TRBJ1-1,.,.,TGTGCCAGCAGCTTGGAGGAGGGATTGGGAAACACTGAAGCTTTCTTT,CASSLEEGLGNTEAFF
TRBV28,TRBJ1-5,.,.,TGTGCCAGCAGTTTGCAGGGAGTACAGCCCCAGCATTTT,CASSLQGVQPQHF
TRBV5-4,TRBJ2-5,.,.,TGTGCCAGCAGCACCCGGGACTGGGAGACCCAGTACTTC,CASSTRDWETQYF
TRBV7-2,TRBJ2-1,.,.,TGTGCCAGCAGCCCGCAGGGCCGCAATGAGCAGTTCTTC,CASSPQGRNEQFF
TRBV9,TRBJ1-2,.,.,TGTGCCAGCAGCGCCTCGGGACGGGACTATGGCTACACCTTC,CASSASGRDYGYTF
TRBV9,TRBJ2-3,.,.,TGTGCCAGCAGCGTAGGTTATAGCACAGATACGCAGTATTTT,CASSVGYSTDTQYF
TRBV6-5,TRBJ1-5,.,.,TGTGCCAGCAGTTACTCTCGGGCAGATAGCAATCAGCCCCAGCATTTT,CASSYSRADSNQPQHF
TRBV4-1,TRBJ2-5,.,.,TGCGCCAGCAGCCGGTTGGGAGGAGAGACCCAGTACTTC,CASSRLGGETQYF
TRBV11-1,TRBJ2-7,.,.,TGTGCCAGCAGCCTAAGTCCCAGTAAGGACGAGCAGTACTTC,CASSLSPSKDEQYF
TRBV6-5,TRBJ2-7,few,TRBD2,TGTGCCAGCAGGCCCCACGGGGCGGGAGATCGCGAGCAGTACTTC,CASRPHGAGDREQYF
TRBV19,TRBJ2-1,.,TRBD1,TGTGCCAGTAGTATCGACCGGGACAGGGGTTCCTACAATGAGCAGTTCTTC,CASSIDRDRGSYNEQFF
TRBV9,TRBJ2-1,.,TRBD2,TGTGCCAGCAGCGGGGGACTAGCTACCTACAATGAGCAGTTCTTC,CASSGGLATYNEQFF
TRBV15,TRBJ2-5,.,.,TGTGCCACCAGCAGAGTCCCCCAAGAGACCCAGTACTTC,CATSRVPQETQYF
TRBV18,TRBJ2-7,.,TRBD1,TGTGCCAGCTCACCACGCAGGGGGCCCTACGAGCAGTACTTC,CASSPRRGPYEQYF
TRBV7-7,TRBJ1-1,.,.,TGTGCCAGCAGCTTAGACAGGGACACTGAAGCTTTCTTT,CASSLDRDTEAFF
TRBV29-1,TRBJ2-7,.,TRBD1,TGCAGCGGCCTGGCACAGGGGTCCCCCTACGAGCAGTACTTC,CSGLAQGSPYEQYF
TRBV30,TRBJ2-3,.,TRBD2,TGTGCCTTGACTAGCGTGGGAGATACGCAGTATTTT,CALTSVGDTQYF
TRBV9,TRBJ2-7,.,.,TGTGCCAGCAGCGTAGATAGCGATCCCTCCTACGAGCAGTACTTC,CASSVDSDPSYEQYF
TRBV9,TRBJ2-7,.,.,TGTGCCAGCAGCGCCTCATCGGGGACAACTTCCTACGAGCAGTACTTC,CASSASSGTTSYEQYF
TRBV6-1,TRBJ2-1,.,.,TGTGCCAGCAGTGAAAATATAAGGTCTGAGCAGTTCTTC,CASSENIRSEQFF
TRBV5-1,TRBJ2-3,once,.,TGCGCCAGCAGCGGGGGGACCCAGGGTGATACGCAGTATTTT,CASSGGTQGDTQYF
TRBV7-6,TRBJ2-7,.,TRBD2,TGTGCCAGCAGCTTAGGGACTAGCGGGAGCTACGAGCAGTACTTC,CASSLGTSGSYEQYF
TRBV4-1,TRBJ2-7,.,TRBD2,TGCGCCAGCAGCCAAGGGACTAGCGGGCCTTTCGAGCAGTACTTC,CASSQGTSGPFEQYF
TRBV19,TRBJ2-4,few,TRBD2,TGTGCCAGCCACGGGGGGGCCAGGGGAAACATTCAGTACTTC,CASHGGARGNIQYF
TRBV30,TRBJ2-7,.,.,TGTGCCTGGAGTGTAGGGGGCGAGCAGTACTTC,CAWSVGGEQYF
TRBV5-1,TRBJ1-3,.,TRBD1,TGCGCCAGCAGCCGGACAGGGGGCTCTGGAAACACCATATATTTT,CASSRTGGSGNTIYF
TRBV15,TRBJ2-7,few,.,TGTGCCACCAGCAGCTCCTACAGGCACGAGCAGTACTTC,CATSSSYRHEQYF
TRBV11-2,TRBJ1-2,.,.,TGTGCCAGCAGCTTAACGAGGACTAACTATGGCTACACCTTC,CASSLTRTNYGYTF
TRBV11-3,TRBJ2-2,.,TRBD1,TGTGCCAGCAGCTTAGGATTCAACAGGGGGAACACCGGGGAGCTGTTTTTT,CASSLGFNRGNTGELFF
TRBV6-6,TRBJ2-7,.,TRBD2,TGTGCCAGCAGTTACTCGACTAGCGGGAGTCGCGAGCAGTACTTC,CASSYSTSGSREQYF
TRBV9,TRBJ2-5,.,.,TGTGCCAGCAGCGTAGGAGGAGCAGAGACCCAGTACTTC,CASSVGGAETQYF
TRBV28,TRBJ1-1,.,.,TGTGCCAGCAGTTTCCCGTCAGGGTTGACTGAAGCTTTCTTT,CASSFPSGLTEAFF
TRBV11-3,TRBJ2-1,.,.,TGTGCCAGCAGCTTTGGAAGGGGGGCAAGTGAGCAGTTCTTC,CASSFGRGASEQFF
TRBV19,TRBJ1-2,few,.,TGTGCCAGCACCCAATTCGCTGCCTATGGCTACACCTTC,CASTQFAAYGYTF
TRBV27,TRBJ2-2,.,.,TGTGCCAGCAGTATAAGGACGTCACCGGGGACCGGGGAGCTGTTTTTT,CASSIRTSPGTGELFF
TRBV7-9,TRBJ2-7,.,.,TGTGCCAGCAGCAAACTACAGGGAGACCCAATCGAGCAGTACTTC,CASSKLQGDPIEQYF
TRBV19,TRBJ2-1,.,TRBD1,TGTGCCACCTCGACAGGGAAGAGCTCCTACAATGAGCAGTTCTTC,CATSTGKSSYNEQFF
TRBV5-1,TRBJ2-4,.,.,TGCGCCAGCAGCCTGGGGGACAAAAACATTCAGTACTTC,CASSLGDKNIQYF
TRBV11-2,TRBJ1-6,.,TRBD1,TGTGCCAGCAGCTTAGACGCTGTTGCCACAGGGGACTCACCCCTCCACTTT,CASSLDAVATGDSPLHF
TRBV10-3,TRBJ1-2,.,TRBD1,TGTGCCATCAGTGAGGACCTACAGGGGGGCTATGGCTACACCTTC,CAISEDLQGGYGYTF
TRBV7-9,TRBJ2-5,.,TRBD2,TGTGCCAGCAGCTTAGTGGGACTAGCGCCCGGGGAGACCCAGTACTTC,CASSLVGLAPGETQYF
TRBV29-1,TRBJ2-2,once,.,TGCAGCGTTAAGAAGGAGGGAATCACCGGGGAGCTGTTTTTT,CSVKKEGITGELFF
TRBV28,TRBJ2-2,.,TRBD2,TGTGCCAGCAGTTTTACTGGGGAGGGCGGGGAGCTGTTTTTT,CASSFTGEGGELFF
TRBV11-2,TRBJ1-4,.,TRBD1,TGTGCCAGCAGCTTCATTACAGGGGTGACTAATGAAAAACTGTTTTTT,CASSFITGVTNEKLFF
TRBV13,TRBJ2-7,.,TRBD2,TGTGCCAGCAGCTCAGCCGGGACTAGCGGGAGCCTCACCTACGAGCAGTACTTC,CASSSAGTSGSLTYEQYF